This record covers a single T cell receptor (beta chain). The antigen it binds to is not known. It has no much larger one-base neighbor in the sample; base qualities were not kept. This sample stems from a study of vaccination and CD4 T cells after COVID-19 (dated by TCRdb to between 2021 and 2024). At the level of the whole study: Convalescent patients had a positive SARS-CoV-2 result on nasal swab PCR, and of these patients, fewer than ten had mild disease and one had severe disease. In the convalescent cohort there were six males and four females, among whom were two Hispanic individuals, seven Caucasians, two Asians and one multiracial person. Participants got two doses of the Pfizer-BioNTech BNT162b2 vaccine (n=8) or two doses of the Moderna mRNA-1273 vaccine (n=2). Post-COVID blood samples were collected from convalescent patients a median of around 100 days after diagnosis, with a range of roughly 35 to 180 days. Post-vaccine blood samples were obtained a median of around 67 days after the second vaccine dose, with a range of about 12 to 241 days. Overlapping spike peptide pools from SARS-CoV-2 and from the common cold coronaviruses HCoV-NL63, HCoV-OC43 and HCoV-229E were used as culture stimuli. Control cultures used a CEFX viral epitope pool as positive control, an HIV-1 Nef peptide pool as negative control, or no peptide. The spike-specific CD4+ TCR repertoire was compared before and after mRNA vaccination in approximately ten COVID-19 convalescent patients and a few infection-naive healthy vaccine recipients. Beyond this particular receptor, the publication reports: Of the vaccine-specific clones found in convalescent patients, nearly all (304 of 307) were mono-reactive for SARS-CoV-2 spike instead of being cross-reactive with common cold coronaviruses. The number of convalescent patients in the study was relatively small, and the study did not examine early timepoints following natural infection. In convalescent patients, a median around 83% of post-vaccine SARS-CoV-2-reactive clones were detected only after vaccination, and vaccine-specific priming was suggested by this finding. The median number of SARS-CoV-2-reactive clonotypes rose from about 23 after infection to 38 after vaccination, but the change was not significant.

CDR3 length: 13 amino acids, cysteine to phenylalanine. Of all the DNA, just the CDR3 is kept, 39 bases in frame from base 1. The germline V gene provides CDR1 SGHAT and CDR2 FQNNGV. The V end loses 5 bases and the J end loses 4 bases, and a stretch of 11 bases separates them. Library prep was done by PCR. DNA from cultured CD4+ T cells underwent TCR sequencing with the Oncomine TCR Beta short-read assay at the Johns Hopkins FTIC core. The QIAamp micro DNA kit was used to extract genomic DNA from the cultured CD4+ T cells. Oncomine TCR Beta libraries from cultured CD4+ T cells were pooled using unique dual indexes and sequenced on an Illumina iSeq 100. Per the original workflow: Non-productive sequences were removed, and CDR3s not starting with C, not ending with F or W, or shorter than 7 amino acids were discarded. Antigen-specific clonotypes were identified using the MANAFEST web application through comparison of peptide-stimulated wells with reference and other culture wells. For a clone to be called positive, the clone needed an FDR below 0.05, an odds ratio above 5, and a productive frequency above 0.1% in at least two of three replicate wells. Clonotypes that were significantly expanded in both SARS-CoV-2 spike wells and at least one common cold coronavirus spike condition were defined as cross-reactive. Similarity between CDR3 sequences was evaluated in R version 3.6.1 using Levenshtein distances (stringdist) and unrooted phylogenetic trees (ape). TCRdb handled the public reads itself, with Q25 trimming in fastp and clone calling in MiXCR, and kept productive beta chains. A single entry per CDR3 protein holds the most common genes and DNA from its merged rows. What appears here as the V and J calls and clone size reflects TCRdb's work, not the paper's. The table for this sample lists about 10,000 distinct CDR3 sequences; about 60% of them were counted only once. Of the sample, 20% to 30% falls within the top ten clones.

According to the study, the label for this sample's treatment or condition signals: roughly 11-day PBMC culture with coronavirus spike peptide pools or control peptides (ViraFEST assay). To expand antigen-specific T cells with peptide pools and then pick out the expanded clonotypes through TCR sequencing, the study relied on the ViraFEST assay. The positive SARS-CoV-2 PCR tests of the convalescent patients were dated from March to December 2020, before the Alpha, Beta and Delta variants emerged in the United States. Around 2 million PBMCs per well were cultured in IMDM with roughly 5% human AB serum and 8 to 10 IU/ml IL-2, plus 10 ug/ml peptide pools. Half of the culture medium was replaced with fresh IL-2-containing medium on days 3 and 7. Once the cells had been in culture for less than 12 days, the EasySep CD4+ T cell isolation kit was used to isolate CD4+ T cells by negative selection. Ficoll-Paque Plus gradient centrifugation was used to isolate PBMCs from whole blood, and the isolated PBMCs were then either used fresh or cryopreserved at -140C. Triplicate wells were generally used for each culture condition.

The sequence joins TRBV11-2 to TRBJ1-1; the D gene remains uncertain. This receptor was obtained from a human donor who had recovered from COVID-19. Specimen: CD4+ T cells from blood, cultured in vitro. CDR3 reads: CASSDSVRTEAFF. The DNA sequence is as follows: TGTGCCAGCAGCGACTCCGTTCGCACTGAAGCTTTCTTT.